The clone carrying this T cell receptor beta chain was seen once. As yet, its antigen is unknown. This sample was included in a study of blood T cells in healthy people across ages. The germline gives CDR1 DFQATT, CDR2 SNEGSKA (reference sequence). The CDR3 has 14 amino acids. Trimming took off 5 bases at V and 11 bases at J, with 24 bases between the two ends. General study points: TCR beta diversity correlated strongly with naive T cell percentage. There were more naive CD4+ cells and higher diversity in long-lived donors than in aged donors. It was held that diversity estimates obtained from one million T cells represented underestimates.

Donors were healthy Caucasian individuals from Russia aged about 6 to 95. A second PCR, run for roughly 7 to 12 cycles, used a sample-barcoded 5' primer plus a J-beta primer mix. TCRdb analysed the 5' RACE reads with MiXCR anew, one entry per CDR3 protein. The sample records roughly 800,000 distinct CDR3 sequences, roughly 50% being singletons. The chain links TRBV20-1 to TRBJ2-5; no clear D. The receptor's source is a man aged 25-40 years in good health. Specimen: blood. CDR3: CSAQEPRQVNEQYF. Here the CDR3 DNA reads TGCAGTGCTCAAGAACCGAGACAAGTCAATGAGCAGTACTTC.